These 4 T cell receptor beta chains share one sample of origin, sequenced in a study of blood T cell repertoires in COVID-19. Profiled with immunoSEQ multiplex PCR; TCRdb holds only in-frame clones, not every one. The data hold some 340,000 clones, with 90% observed a single time. Sequencing was carried out using PBMCs or T cells enriched from blood (not recorded which). Every receptor here comes from a woman aged 25 to 39 who had been exposed to COVID-19.

V gene TRBV4-1 combines with J gene TRBJ1-6; D gene ambiguous. V was pared by 0 bases and J by 0 bases, with 12 bases between. The CDR3 is 18 residues long. CDR1 and CDR2 from the germline V gene are MGHRA and YSYEKL. CDR3 region: CASSQDRTGSSYNSPLHF. The CDR3 nucleotides read TGCGCCAGCAGCCAAGACCGGACGGGAAGCTCCTATAATTCACCCCTCCACTTT.

The chain couples TRBV6-5 to TRBJ1-2; TRBD1 is a possible D gene (6 bases). The V and J ends lost 6 bases and 3 bases respectively, with 8 bases between them. This CDR3 region has 12 residues. Germline-derived CDR1 and CDR2 are MNHEY and SVGAGI. The CDR3 reads CASSKGDYGYTF. The CDR3 DNA reads TGTGCCAGCAGCAAGGGGGACTATGGCTACACCTTC.

V and J are TRBV9 and TRBJ2-1; 8 bases line up with TRBD1. J lost 6 bases, V lost 4 bases, and 18 bases had no gene match. The CDR3 consists of 18 residues. Germline CDR1 is SGDLS and CDR2 is YYNGEE. The CDR3 coding sequence is TGTGCCAGCAGCCCAACCGGGGCGGGGACAGGTTTTGTCAATGAGCAGTTCTTC. Protein product: CASSPTGAGTGFVNEQFF.

The chain has TRBV5-1 and TRBJ2-2; possible D gene TRBD1, 5 bases. Germline V CDR1 and CDR2: SGHRS, YFSETQ. This CDR3 has 14 amino acids. Trimming cost V 2 bases and J 7 bases, with 12 bases left between them. CDR3 loop: CASSFQGRGGELFF. In DNA form, the CDR3 reads TGCGCCAGCAGCTTCCAGGGAAGGGGCGGGGAGCTGTTTTTT.